The next 9 T cell receptor beta chains were all read from a single sample in a study of PD-L1 blockade in urothelial cancer. Sequencing used immunoSEQ multiplex PCR; TCRdb keeps in-frame clones, though not all of them. The profile covers more than 45,000 clones, with 75% to 90% appearing a single time and 10% taken by the ten largest. Time point described: peripheral blood 6 weeks after treatment start. The starting material was PBMCs, obtained around atezolizumab (anti-PD-L1) treatment. The receptors derive from a man in his fifties or sixties with urothelial cancer.

This clone was seen only once. V and J are TRBV19 and TRBJ1-2; TRBD1 agrees at 8 bases. Unmatched junction bases numbered 9, after V lost 7 bases and J lost 8 bases. Germline assignment: CDR1 LNHDA and CDR2 SQIVND (reference sequence). The CDR3 is made up of 13 amino acids. The chain's CDR3 is CASNLQGVQGYTF. CDR3 DNA sequence: TGTGCCAGTAACTTACAGGGGGTTCAGGGCTACACCTTC.

This chain uses TRBV30 with TRBJ2-5; 7 bases are shared with TRBD2. Germline CDR1 reads GTSNPN; CDR2 reads SVGIG (reference sequence). V was pared by 1 base and J by 2 bases, with 7 bases of the junction left unmatched. There are 15 residues in the CDR3. CDR3 loop: CAWSGLAEAQETQYF. For the CDR3, the DNA is TGTGCCTGGAGTGGACTAGCTGAAGCTCAAGAGACCCAGTACTTC. The full variable domain, rest sourced from reference TRBV30 and TRBJ2-5, is SQTIHQWPATLVQPVGSPLSLECTVEGTSNPNLYWYRQAAGRGLQLLFYSVGIGQISSEVPQNLSASRPQDRQFILSSKKLLLSDSGFYLCAWSGLAEAQETQYFGPGTRLLVL.

This chain connects TRBV5-6 to TRBJ2-3, with D uncertain. CDR1 is SGHDT, CDR2 YYEEEE, per germline. The CDR3 covers 13 residues. V lost 4 bases, J lost 5 bases, and 11 bases lay in between. This CDR3 reads CASSKTFGDTQYF. DNA of the CDR3: TGTGCCAGCAGCAAGACTTTTGGAGATACGCAGTATTTT.

This clone came up a few times. The chain carries TRBV7-2 and TRBJ2-5; D gene ambiguous. Germline CDR1 SGHTA, CDR2 FQGNSA. V lost 3 bases and J lost 4, with 9 bases in between. The CDR3 consists of 13 residues. Here the CDR3 DNA reads TGTGCCAGCAGCTTTGGGCCTGGAGAGACCCAGTACTTC. Amino acids: CASSFGPGETQYF.

The CDR3 loop is CATSSLQGTQPQHF. The CDR3, as DNA: TGTGCCACCAGCAGCTTACAGGGGACTCAGCCCCAGCATTTT. The J gene is TRBJ1-5, the V gene TRBV15, with TRBD1 matching 7 bases. Germline CDR1 reads LNHNV; CDR2 reads YYDKDF (reference sequence). The V and J ends lost 3 bases and 6 bases, in that order; junction bases with no gene match: 5. This CDR3 has 14 amino acids.

V usage is TRBV5-1 and J usage is TRBJ2-5; D perhaps matches TRBD1 (5 bases). The CDR3 extends over 15 amino acids. The V end lost 0 bases, the J end lost 9 bases, and 18 bases lay between the germline ends. Germline CDR1 is SGHRS and CDR2 is YFSETQ. CDR3 DNA: TGCGCCAGCAGCTTGGGACCCCAGGGTGAATTGGCCCAGTACTTC. This gives the protein CASSLGPQGELAQYF.

This rearrangement joins TRBV5-1 to TRBJ1-4; 8 nucleotides line up with TRBD1. The CDR3 runs to 15 residues. CDR1 is SGHRS and CDR2 is YFSETQ in the germline V gene. V shed 5 bases, J shed 7 bases, and the junction held 10 bases outside the gene matches. Written as DNA, the CDR3 is TGCGCCAGCAGATCCCAGGGGGCAGAGTTTGAAAAACTGTTTTTT. Protein sequence: CASRSQGAEFEKLFF.

The chain employs TRBV7-2 and TRBJ2-7, with 7 bases fitting TRBD1. Trimming cost V 5 bases and J 7 bases; bases outside gene matches: 8. Germline V lookup: CDR1 SGHTA, CDR2 FQGNSA. The CDR3 has 13 amino acids. The CDR3 loop is CASSPAGGREQYF. CDR3 bases: TGTGCCAGCAGCCCAGCAGGGGGTCGTGAGCAGTACTTC.

The V call is TRBV5-1, the J call TRBJ1-4, with D possibly TRBD1 on 6 matching bases. The CDR3 is 13 amino acids. From germline, CDR1 is SGHRS and CDR2 YFSETQ. V lost 4 bases to trimming and J lost 5 bases, with 9 bases between them. The CDR3 sequence: CASSIGTNEKLFF. The CDR3 DNA reads as TGCGCCAGCAGCATCGGGACAAATGAAAAACTGTTTTTT.